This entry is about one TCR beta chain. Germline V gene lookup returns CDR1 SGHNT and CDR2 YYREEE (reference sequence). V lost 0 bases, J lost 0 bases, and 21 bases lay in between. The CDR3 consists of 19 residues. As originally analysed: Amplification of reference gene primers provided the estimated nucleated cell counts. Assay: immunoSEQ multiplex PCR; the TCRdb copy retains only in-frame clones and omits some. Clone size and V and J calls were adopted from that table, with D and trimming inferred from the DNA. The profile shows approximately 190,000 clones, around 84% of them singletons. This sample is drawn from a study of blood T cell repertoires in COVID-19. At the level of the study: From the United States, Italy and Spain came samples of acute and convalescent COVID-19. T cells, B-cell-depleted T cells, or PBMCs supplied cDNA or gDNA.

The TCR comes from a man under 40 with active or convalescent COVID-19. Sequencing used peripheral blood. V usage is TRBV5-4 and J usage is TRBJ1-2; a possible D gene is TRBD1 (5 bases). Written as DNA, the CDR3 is TGTGCCAGCAGCTTGGAGGCAGGGAGGAATTTTGGAGCTAACTATGGCTACACCTTC. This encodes CASSLEAGRNFGANYGYTF. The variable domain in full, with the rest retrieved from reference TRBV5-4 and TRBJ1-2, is ETGVTQSPTHLIKTRGQQVTLRCSSQSGHNTVSWYQQALGQGPQFIFQYYREEENGRGNFPPRFSGLQFPNYSSELNVNALELDDSALYLCASSLEAGRNFGANYGYTFGSGTRLTVV.